These 2 T cell receptor beta chains share one sample of origin, sequenced in a study of blood T cells in healthy people across ages (dated by TCRdb to the mid-2010s). The protocol used for the library was 5' RACE. Sequencing relied on an Illumina HiSeq 2500. A second PCR of about 6 to 12 cycles was run with a J-beta primer mix and a sample-barcoded 5' primer. TCRdb reprocessing: public reads trimmed at Q25 with fastp, clones called with MiXCR, in-frame beta chains kept. Each entry is one CDR3 protein sequence, shown with its most common DNA and genes. The table for this sample lists 650,000 to 700,000 distinct CDR3 sequences; roughly 30% of them were counted only once. Of the sample, 15% is held by the ten largest clones. Sample: blood. The receptors come from an elderly woman in good health. Donor details come from another sample of the same person, matched by shared clones.

This chain uses TRBV30 with TRBJ2-1; the match to TRBD1 covers 7 bases. The CDR3 is 14 amino acids. Per the germline V gene, CDR1 is GTSNPN and CDR2 is SVGIG (reference sequence). J gave up 9 bases and V 2 bases, and 10 bases lay outside the gene matches. The CDR3 sequence is CAWSRSGGSGEQFF. CDR3 coding DNA: TGTGCCTGGAGTAGGTCAGGGGGATCGGGTGAGCAGTTCTTC.

The J gene is TRBJ1-1, the V gene TRBV7-9; D gene uncertain. This CDR3 contains 14 residues. Germline lookup yields CDR1 SEHNR and CDR2 FQNEAQ (reference sequence). V dropped 2 bases and J dropped 5 bases, with 12 bases sitting between them. The CDR3 DNA sequence: TGTGCCAGCAGCTTATCGGACCCAAGGACTGAAGCTTTCTTT. Its protein is CASSLSDPRTEAFF.